The next 20 T cell receptor beta chains were all read from a single sample in a study of blood T cell repertoires in COVID-19. Sequencing used immunoSEQ multiplex PCR; TCRdb keeps in-frame clones, though not all of them. The data show about 150,000 clones, with 88% seen just once and under 2.5% held by the top ten. The sample consisted of peripheral blood. The receptors come from a woman between 65 and 79 years old with acute or convalescent COVID-19.

CDR3 in amino acids: CASIRQASGTGELFF. CDR3 nucleotides: TGTGCCAGTATCAGACAGGCCAGTGGCACCGGGGAGCTGTTTTTT. The chain carries TRBV19 and TRBJ2-2; D perhaps matches TRBD1 (6 bases). Trimming shortened V by 7 bases and J by 4 bases, and 16 bases separated the two germline ends. The CDR3 runs to 15 residues. Germline assignment: CDR1 LNHDA and CDR2 SQIVND (reference sequence).

V gene TRBV7-6 combines with J gene TRBJ1-3; a weak D match, TRBD1 (5 bases). V lost 2 bases, J lost 2 bases, and 13 bases lay in between. The CDR3 is 16 residues long. The V gene's germline CDR1 is SGHVS and CDR2 FNYEAQ. CDR3 in DNA: TGTGCCAGCAGCTTAAGGCAGGGAATGACTGGAAACACCATATATTTT. Protein: CASSLRQGMTGNTIYF.

This clone showed up just a few times. CDR3 sequence (DNA): TGTGCCAGTAGTATAGTTCTTTCTGCGAAGAGCTACACCTTC. Translating it yields CASSIVLSAKSYTF. The chain has TRBV19 and TRBJ1-2; D gene unclear. The V end lost 1 base, the J end lost 9 bases, and 15 bases lay between the germline ends. The CDR3 length is 14 residues. Germline CDR1 and CDR2: LNHDA and SQIVND (reference sequence). The whole variable domain, remainder taken from reference TRBV19 and TRBJ1-2, is DGGITQSPKYLFRKEGQNVTLSCEQNLNHDAMYWYRQDPGQGLRLIYYSQIVNDFQKGDIAEGYSVSREKKESFPLTVTSAQKNPTAFYLCASSIVLSAKSYTFGSGTRLTVV.

The chain employs TRBV7-8 and TRBJ1-3; TRBD1 matches at 7 bases. V dropped 4 bases and J dropped 2; count of bases not matched to a gene: 8. Germline V gene lookup returns CDR1 SGHVS and CDR2 FQNEAQ. This CDR3 has 16 amino acids. The DNA for the CDR3 is TGTGCCAGCAGCTCAAGGACAGGTCTGACTGGAAACACCATATATTTT. It yields the protein CASSSRTGLTGNTIYF.

J is TRBJ1-6 and V is TRBV3-1 (or the pseudogene TRBV3-2), with 11 bases lining up with TRBD1. The germline CDR1 and CDR2 sequences are LGHDT and YNNKEL (reference sequence). The CDR3 runs 15 residues. After removal of 4 bases from V and 6 bases from J, the junction contained 2 bases not matched to a gene. Here the CDR3 reads CASSLGTGGNSPLHF. In DNA, the CDR3 is TGTGCCAGCAGCCTCGGGACAGGGGGTAATTCACCCCTCCACTTT.

Only one count was recorded for this clone. The V and J genes are TRBV5-1 and TRBJ2-4, with 8 bases fitting TRBD1. The CDR3 spans 16 residues. Trimming removed 4 bases from V and 2 bases from J; junction bases left unmatched: 8. CDR1 is SGHRS and CDR2 is YFSETQ in the germline V gene. The CDR3 region has the DNA TGCGCCAGCAGCAGGGACGGGACAGGAACCAAAAACATTCAGTACTTC. This sequence encodes CASSRDGTGTKNIQYF.

This chain connects TRBV18 to TRBJ2-2; perhaps TRBD2 as D (7 bases). This CDR3 is 14 amino acids long. Trimming cost V 8 bases and J 3 bases, with 13 bases left between them. CDR1 and CDR2 from the germline V gene are KGHSH and LQKENI. This chain's CDR3 is CASATGRDTGELFF. The CDR3 nucleotides are TGTGCCAGCGCTACAGGGAGGGACACCGGGGAGCTGTTTTTT. Variable domain in full (rest from reference TRBV18 and TRBJ2-2): NAGVMQNPRHLVRRRGQEARLRCSPMKGHSHVYWYRQLPEEGLKFMVYLQKENIIDESGMPKERFSAEFPKEGPSILRIQQVVRGDSAAYFCASATGRDTGELFFGEGSRLTVL.

The chain couples TRBV29-1 to TRBJ1-2; 10 positions match TRBD1. This CDR3 is built from 13 residues. Trimming at V came to 7 bases and at J to 8 bases, leaving 10 bases not matched to a gene. In germline, CDR1 is SQVTM, CDR2 ANQGSEA. The DNA for the CDR3 is TGCAGCGCTACCTCGGACAGGGGGGGAGGCTACACCTTC. It encodes CSATSDRGGGYTF.

The chain carries TRBV11-3 and TRBJ2-3, with 9 bases that match TRBD2. Germline assignment: CDR1 SGHNT and CDR2 YENEEA. This CDR3 comprises 13 residues. Trimming at V came to 3 bases and at J to 7 bases, leaving 2 bases not matched to a gene. The CDR3 bases are TGTGCCAGCAGCTTTAGCGGGGGCCATACGCAGTATTTT. Protein sequence: CASSFSGGHTQYF.

The J gene is TRBJ2-2, the V gene TRBV10-3; TRBD1 aligns across 10 bases. The trim removed 2 bases at V and 6 bases at J, leaving 0 bases unmatched. The CDR3 loop spans 14 amino acids. Germline CDR1 ENHRY, CDR2 SYGVKD. CDR3 sequence reads: CAISEGQGAGELFF. The CDR3 DNA sequence: TGTGCCATCAGTGAGGGACAGGGGGCCGGGGAGCTGTTTTTT.

The chain uses TRBV3-1 (or the pseudogene TRBV3-2) and TRBJ2-2, with D maybe TRBD1 (7 bases). Trimming left V 5 bases short and J 5 bases short, with 18 bases between. CDR3 length: 16 residues. The germline V gene encodes CDR1 LGHDT and CDR2 YNNKEL (reference sequence). As DNA, the CDR3 is TGTGCCAGCAGCTCGACGACAGGGAGGAGGACCGGGGAGCTGTTTTTT. Its translation is CASSSTTGRRTGELFF.

J is TRBJ1-6 and V is TRBV4-1; D is unclear. CDR1 is MGHRA, CDR2 YSYEKL, per germline. V gave up 1 base and J gave up 15 bases, with 13 bases separating them. The length of the CDR3 is 13 residues. As DNA, the CDR3 is TGCGCCAGCAGCCAAGTCCCCCCCGGTCTCCTCCACTTT. The encoded protein is CASSQVPPGLLHF.

The chain employs TRBV11-2 and TRBJ2-7; perhaps TRBD2 as D (6 bases). This CDR3 has 16 residues. V lost 0 bases and J lost 2, with 14 bases in between. Germline values: CDR1 SGHAT, CDR2 FQNNGV. CDR3 loop: CASSLDLGTGTYEQYV. CDR3 coding DNA: TGTGCCAGCAGCTTAGATCTAGGGACTGGGACCTACGAGCAGTACGTC.

This clone has only a few counts. This chain uses TRBV28 with TRBJ1-5; 9 nucleotides agree with TRBD1. Germline-derived CDR1 and CDR2 are MDHEN and SYDVKM. The CDR3 has 15 amino acids. Trimming removed 0 bases from V and 4 bases from J; junction bases left unmatched: 1. CDR3 in DNA: TGTGCCAGCAGTTTATGGGGACAGGGAAATCAGCCCCAGCATTTT. Translation: CASSLWGQGNQPQHF.

The chain is built from TRBV7-9 and TRBJ1-4; 7 bases align to TRBD1. V was pared by 5 bases and J by 3 bases, with 0 bases of the junction left unmatched. This CDR3 is built from 13 residues. Looked up from germline, CDR1 is SEHNR and CDR2 is FQNEAQ (reference sequence). The CDR3 protein is CASSGTANEKLFF. The CDR3, as DNA: TGTGCCAGCAGCGGGACAGCTAATGAAAAACTGTTTTTT. The full variable domain, its missing parts supplied by reference TRBV7-9 and TRBJ1-4, is DTGVSQNPRHKITKRGQNVTFRCDPISEHNRLYWYRQTLGQGPEFLTYFQNEAQLEKSRLLSDRFSAERPKGSFSTLEIQRTEQGDSAMYLCASSGTANEKLFFGSGTQLSVL.

This clone was seen only once. The rearrangement links TRBV28 to TRBJ1-2, with D unresolved. Germline values: CDR1 MDHEN, CDR2 SYDVKM. Trimming removed 4 bases at V and 4 bases at J, with 16 bases between. CDR3 size: 15 residues. CDR3 loop: CASSYTASLGYGYTF. The CDR3 DNA follows: TGTGCCAGCAGTTACACAGCCTCCCTGGGCTATGGCTACACCTTC.

The chain couples TRBV3-1 (or the pseudogene TRBV3-2) to TRBJ2-5; TRBD2 matches 7 bases. The germline CDR1 and CDR2 sequences are LGHDT and YNNKEL (reference sequence). The trim removed 4 bases at V and 1 base at J, leaving 15 bases unmatched. There are 18 residues in the CDR3. The CDR3 DNA follows: TGTGCCAGCAGCCGGCCCCTAAGCGGGGTGACTATCCAAGAGACCCAGTACTTC. Translation: CASSRPLSGVTIQETQYF.

The chain combines TRBV19 with TRBJ2-4, with D tentatively TRBD1 (5 bases). This CDR3 comprises 14 residues. Trimming stripped 7 bases from V and 7 bases from J, with 17 bases between. CDR1 and CDR2 from the germline V gene are LNHDA and SQIVND (reference sequence). DNA for the CDR3: TGTGCCAGTAATGAGAGGTACAGGTGGAACATTCAGTACTTC. It encodes CASNERYRWNIQYF. The whole variable domain, remainder taken from reference TRBV19 and TRBJ2-4, is DGGITQSPKYLFRKEGQNVTLSCEQNLNHDAMYWYRQDPGQGLRLIYYSQIVNDFQKGDIAEGYSVSREKKESFPLTVTSAQKNPTAFYLCASNERYRWNIQYFGAGTRLSVL.

The chain carries TRBV14 and TRBJ2-3, with no clear D. Trimming pared 4 bases from V and 7 bases from J, leaving 12 bases between. The CDR3 is 13 residues long. CDR1 and CDR2 from the germline V gene are SGHDN and FVKESK. The CDR3 is CASSPQLLNTQYF. DNA of the CDR3: TGTGCCAGCAGCCCCCAACTTCTTAATACGCAGTATTTT.

The CDR3 sequence is CASSLVVQRGATGELFF. The CDR3, as DNA: TGTGCCAGCAGCTTAGTGGTCCAGCGGGGGGCCACCGGGGAGCTGTTTTTT. The chain couples TRBV7-2 to TRBJ2-2, with 9 bases matching TRBD2. The germline V gene has CDR1 SGHTA and CDR2 FQGNSA. V dropped 1 base and J dropped 4; count of bases not matched to a gene: 7. This CDR3 is 17 amino acids long.